This T cell receptor (beta chain) was identified during a study of STAT3 mutations in large granular lymphocyte leukemia (dated by TCRdb to about 2019). Looking at the study overall: Canonical activating STAT3 mutations were detected in roughly half of the longitudinally sequenced T-LGLL patients. Fewer than 20 representative T-LGLL cases were selected from an initial cohort of 200 to 250 LGL patients for longitudinal TCRbeta and STAT3 sequencing. Each patient was sequenced at an average of around 4 time points, ranging from 2 to 8 samplings. To reconstruct clonal hierarchy and dynamics, serial deep sequencing of TCRbeta CDR3 and STAT3 was performed in patients with T-cell large granular lymphocyte leukemia. More than half of T-LGLL patients received one or more immunosuppressive therapy regimens, with hematologic response in about 36% of those treated. As controls within the study, a couple of patients with natural killer LGL leukemia were also sequenced longitudinally.

In regard to this clone: Its antigen is still unknown. Base-call qualities are not available, and no considerably larger clone is one nucleotide away.

Sequences SGHDT (CDR1) and YYEEEE (CDR2) are obtained from the germline V gene. Inclusive of the bounding cysteine and phenylalanine, the CDR3 is 12 residues long. Only the CDR3 region is kept as DNA, spanning 36 bases read in frame from base 1. V is reduced by 2 bases and J by 5 bases, leaving a spacing of 8 bases between them. What the authors observed across the whole study: At least one immunodominant TCRbeta clonotype was identified in every T-LGLL patient, and multiple immunodominant subclonotypes were identified in about half of the T-LGLL patients. Several patients had a dominant TCR clone burden greater than the STAT3 mutant burden, which suggests that the STAT3 mutation arose secondarily within a clone that had already expanded. TCR clonotype switching after therapy was observed in about 30% of the 18 patients, and all newly emerging clones were found to be STAT3 wild type. Because codominant clonotypes persisted in some patients, a small but highly pathogenic clone may have been missed. Because no samples were available when a clone first appeared, clonal expansion had to be inferred from samplings taken at other points. Linking therapy response to changes in TCR clonal burden was complicated by variable intervals between samplings and by differing treatment regimens.

DNA was extracted from blood mononuclear cells, with the same DNA used for both TCR and STAT3 sequencing. TCRbeta libraries were sequenced on an Illumina MiSeq, averaging approximately 44,000 productive templates per sample. Multiplex PCR amplification was used to generate TCRbeta CDR3 libraries with the immunoSEQ assay. The study's own analysis went as follows. Repertoire diversity was calculated as previously defined, and values close to 0 indicated extremely monoclonal samples. TCRdb carries this immuneACCESS record with in-frame sequences only. Its versions omit some clonotypes, under half of them owing to an unresolved V gene in the studies checked, with the rest unexplained. Clone size and the V and J calls come from that table; the DNA yielded D and trimming. The table for this sample lists about 2,000 clones; roughly 28% of them were counted only once. The ten biggest clones cover around 66% of the sample.

The origin of this receptor is a male patient aged 45-60 years with T-cell large granular lymphocyte leukemia. Some clones in this sample may be carry-over from other donors' samples. The age is the age at diagnosis. The chain is assembled from TRBV5-6 and TRBJ2-7; no D gene is confidently identified. Sequenced: peripheral blood mononuclear cells. The CDR3 has the sequence CASSLLVDEQYF. The nucleotides read TGTGCCAGCAGCTTATTGGTAGACGAGCAGTACTTC.